Each of the 12 T cell receptor beta chains below was sequenced from the same sample in a study of blood T cell repertoires in COVID-19. The protocol was immunoSEQ multiplex PCR, while the TCRdb copy is restricted to in-frame clones and leaves out a portion. The data contain about 260,000 clones, about 88% of them singletons. Sequenced input: PBMCs or T cells enriched from blood (not recorded which). The receptors were gathered from a man aged 25 to 40 with acute COVID-19.

This chain joins TRBV24-1 and TRBJ1-1, with D hard to call. The CDR3 totals 14 residues. The V and J ends lost 4 bases and 4 bases respectively, with 12 bases between them. Germline V gene sequence: CDR1 KGHDR, CDR2 SFDVKD. The chain's CDR3 is CATSDPLVSTEAFF. The CDR3 DNA reads as TGTGCCACCAGTGACCCTCTGGTTAGCACTGAAGCTTTCTTT.

Of note for this clone: An end of the junction differs from the germline gene, which may be a read error. V usage is TRBV12-3 or TRBV12-4 and J usage is TRBJ1-1; D is undetermined. The length of the CDR3 is 13 residues. The CDR3 nucleotides read TGTGCCAGCAGATTAGTATTTCAGGCTGAAGCTTTCTTT. This translates into CASRLVFQAEAFF.

The genes are TRBV7-3 and TRBJ2-1; D is unclear. Germline V lookup: CDR1 SGHTA, CDR2 FQGTGA. V lost 5 bases to trimming and J lost 4 bases, with 15 bases between them. CDR3 length: 15 residues. The CDR3 nucleotides are TGTGCCAGCAGCCCGAGACTTCAATTGTACAATGAGCAGTTCTTC. It codes for CASSPRLQLYNEQFF.

The rearrangement uses TRBV5-1 and TRBJ2-2; D is possibly TRBD1 (5 bases). There are 15 residues in the CDR3. The ends were cut back, 7 bases at V and 4 bases at J, with 17 bases in the middle. Germline V gene data show CDR1 as SGHRS and CDR2 as YFSETQ. The CDR3 nucleotides read TGCGCCAGCTACACCCGGGCAGGGCTCACCGGGGAGCTGTTTTTT. This translates into CASYTRAGLTGELFF.

This clone was detected ten times or more. The chain's CDR3 is CSGGDTGELFF. The CDR3, as DNA: TGCAGTGGGGGGGACACCGGGGAGCTGTTTTTT. The gene calls are TRBV29-1 and TRBJ2-2, with TRBD2 matching over 7 bases. The CDR3 contains 11 residues. Germline V gene lookup returns CDR1 SQVTM and CDR2 ANQGSEA.

The chain joins TRBV7-9 to TRBJ2-1, with 8 positions matching TRBD2. The germline CDR1 and CDR2 sequences are SEHNR and FQNEAQ (reference sequence). The CDR3 sequence is 14 residues long. J gave up 6 bases and V 2 bases, and 3 bases lay outside the gene matches. The CDR3: CASSLSGSRNEQFF. CDR3 sequence (DNA): TGTGCCAGCAGCTTAAGCGGGAGTCGCAATGAGCAGTTCTTC.

V gene TRBV5-1 combines with J gene TRBJ1-1, with 8 bases fitting TRBD1. With V trimmed by 4 bases and J by 7 bases, 9 bases remained unmatched. The germline V gene has CDR1 SGHRS and CDR2 YFSETQ. This CDR3 comprises 14 residues. CDR3: CASSAKGQALEAFF. The DNA for the CDR3 is TGCGCCAGCAGCGCGAAGGGACAGGCCCTTGAAGCTTTCTTT.

The chain has TRBV28 and TRBJ1-4; no definite D call. CDR1 and CDR2 (germline): MDHEN, SYDVKM. This CDR3 region has 13 residues. Trimming shortened V by 4 bases and J by 9 bases, and 12 bases separated the two germline ends. CDR3 DNA sequence: TGTGCCAGCAGTTCGCGGGAGCTGAAAAAACTGTTTTTT. This encodes CASSSRELKKLFF.

The J gene is TRBJ1-3, the V gene TRBV10-3; D ambiguous. From germline, CDR1 is ENHRY and CDR2 SYGVKD. V lost 10 bases and J lost 4, with 11 bases in between. The CDR3 has 12 amino acids. DNA of the CDR3: TGTGCCACCCGGTTTGAGGGAAACACCATATATTTT. This translates into CATRFEGNTIYF.

In regard to this clone: Its ends do not fully match the called genes, so a read error is possible. This chain connects TRBV5-1 to TRBJ2-1, with 11 positions matching TRBD2. CDR3 length: 15 amino acids. CDR1 SGHRS and CDR2 YFSETQ come from the germline V gene. The DNA of the CDR3 is TGTGCCAGCAGCCCCCCTAGCGGGAGGTCAAATGAGCAGTTCTTC. Translated: CASSPPSGRSNEQFF.

The V call is TRBV5-4, the J call TRBJ2-1; 8 nucleotides match TRBD2. Germline V gives CDR1 SGHNT, CDR2 YYREEE (reference sequence). This CDR3 region has 15 residues. The junction had 5 bases not matched to a gene; V was cut back by 0 bases and J by 6 bases. This CDR3 reads CASSLDSGSTNEQFF. The CDR3 nucleotides are TGTGCCAGCAGCTTGGACAGCGGGAGTACCAATGAGCAGTTCTTC.

This clone has only one observation. The chain recombines TRBV19 with TRBJ2-6; possibly TRBD2 for D (5 bases). The germline V gene encodes CDR1 LNHDA and CDR2 SQIVND (reference sequence). The V end was cut by 3 bases, the J end by 0 bases, with 12 bases between. This CDR3 is built from 17 residues. This CDR3 reads CASSIPGVLSGANVLTF. The DNA of the CDR3 is TGTGCCAGTAGTATCCCCGGGGTCCTCTCTGGGGCCAACGTCCTGACTTTC.